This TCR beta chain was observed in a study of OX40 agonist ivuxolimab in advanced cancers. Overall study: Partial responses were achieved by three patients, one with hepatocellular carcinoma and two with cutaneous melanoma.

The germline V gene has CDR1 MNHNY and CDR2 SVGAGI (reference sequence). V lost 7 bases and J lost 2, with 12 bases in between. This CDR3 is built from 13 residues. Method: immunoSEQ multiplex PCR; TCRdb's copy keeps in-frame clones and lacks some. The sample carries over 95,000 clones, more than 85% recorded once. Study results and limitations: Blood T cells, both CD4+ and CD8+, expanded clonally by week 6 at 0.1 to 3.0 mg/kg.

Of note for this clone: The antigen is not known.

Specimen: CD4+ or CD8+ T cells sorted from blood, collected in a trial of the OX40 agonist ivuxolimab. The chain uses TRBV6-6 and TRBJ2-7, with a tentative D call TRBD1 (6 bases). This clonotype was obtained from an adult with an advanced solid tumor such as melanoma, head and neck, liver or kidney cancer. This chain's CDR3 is CASMRGQTYEQYF. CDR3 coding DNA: TGTGCCAGCATGCGTGGACAGACCTACGAGCAGTACTTC.